This T cell receptor (beta chain) was identified in a study of cytomegalovirus exposure and HLA in healthy donors. Study-level results: A later analysis linked a missense DCLRE1C variant to TCR beta V- and J-gene trimming. Accounts indicate the classifier identified cytomegalovirus status with strong specificity and sensitivity.

The germline V gene encodes CDR1 MGHRA and CDR2 YSYEKL. The CDR3 runs to 13 residues. V gave up 3 bases and J gave up 4 bases, with 9 bases separating them. Both 60 Vbeta primers and 13 Jbeta primers went into the PCR. Here immunoSEQ multiplex PCR was the method, and the copy in TCRdb shows in-frame clones only, minus some. This repertoire shows 200,000 to 250,000 clones, around 80% found once; its top ten account for about 0.47%. This clone came up once. Its antigen remains unknown. The receptor comes from a boy aged 10-17 years in good health and CMV-seronegative. Sequenced material: PBMCs. The chain recombines TRBV4-1 with TRBJ1-1; D is undetermined. The CDR3: CASSHADGTEAFF. The CDR3 DNA sequence: TGCGCCAGCAGCCACGCGGATGGCACTGAAGCTTTCTTT.